This TCR beta chain comes out of a study of prognosis after radiotherapy for stage I lung cancer. Template was genomic DNA; TCR beta CDR3 amplified in two multiplex PCR rounds. Round-one PCR had primers specific to each TRBV and TRBJ gene. TCRdb re-called the multiplex PCR reads through MiXCR, storing one row per CDR3 protein. The sample yields tens of thousands of distinct CDR3 sequences, around 46% seen once. The V gene end was trimmed by 6 bases and the J gene end by 5 bases; junction bases not matched to a gene: 8. In germline, CDR1 is MDHEN, CDR2 SYDVKM. The CDR3 length is 15 residues. The material sequenced was PBMCs, taken before or after stereotactic body radiation therapy (not recorded which). The TCR comes from a donor of 50 years or more with non-small cell lung cancer. This sequence joins TRBV28 and TRBJ1-2; 11 bases line up with TRBD1. CDR3 in DNA: TGTGCCAGCAGCCGAGGACAGGGGGCTCGTTATGGCTACACCTTC. Encoded protein: CASSRGQGARYGYTF.